This entry is about one TCR beta chain. Its target is unknown. The CDR3 is 11 amino acids. In germline, CDR1 is SQVTM, CDR2 ANQGSEA. Trimming removed 7 bases from V and 1 base from J, with 7 bases in between. The data were taken from a study of human T cells and chemical hapten exposure. Looking at the study overall: Each week of the approximately 26-week study, patients had diphenylcyclopropenone applied to the scalp.

Attachment of unique molecular identifiers to individual cDNA molecules was performed in the library. Per the original data handling: Between 23,224 and 690,600 TCRs appeared in each sample, and the median stood at 95,638. Using its own MiXCR run on the RACE reads, TCRdb lists one record per CDR3 protein. The authors' filters were not applied to this entry. Of 150,000 to 200,000 distinct CDR3 sequences in the sample, around a quarter are singletons; the top ten hold around 2.5%. Overall study findings and caveats: TCRs above 1 in 1000 frequency stayed constant with DPC sensitization.

Time point noted: patch test 3, about 24 weeks after DPC sensitization. The treatment denotes: therapeutic diphenylcyclopropenone sensitization with weekly scalp DPC. The receptor comes from a middle-aged woman with alopecia areata. Some clones in this sample may be carry-over from other donors' samples. This specimen consisted of whole blood, obtained in connection with sensitization to the hapten diphenylcyclopropenone (DPC). The chain has TRBV29-1 and TRBJ2-5, with D hard to call. The CDR3 coding sequence is TGCAGCGCCCGACCCCAAGAGACCCAGTACTTC. Its protein product is CSARPQETQYF.